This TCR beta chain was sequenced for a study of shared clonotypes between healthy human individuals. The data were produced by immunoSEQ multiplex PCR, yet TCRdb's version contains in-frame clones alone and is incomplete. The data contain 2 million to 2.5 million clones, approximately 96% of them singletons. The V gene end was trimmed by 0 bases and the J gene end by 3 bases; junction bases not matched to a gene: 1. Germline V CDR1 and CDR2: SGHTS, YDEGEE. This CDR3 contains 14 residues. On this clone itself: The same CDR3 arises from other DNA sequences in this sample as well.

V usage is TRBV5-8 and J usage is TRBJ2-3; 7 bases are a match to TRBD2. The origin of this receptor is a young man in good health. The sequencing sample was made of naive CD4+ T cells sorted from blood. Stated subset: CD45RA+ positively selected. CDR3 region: CASSLAGGTDTQYF. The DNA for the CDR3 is TGTGCCAGCAGCTTGGCGGGAGGAACAGATACGCAGTATTTT.